This T cell receptor (beta chain) was recorded in a study of technical replicates of blood from four donors. The table came from immunoSEQ multiplex PCR; TCRdb's copy has only in-frame clones and leaves some out. This table has 50,000 to 65,000 clones, approximately 92% appearing once. This clone was observed at least ten times. The CDR3 is 15 amino acids. Germline V CDR1 and CDR2: MNHNS, SASEGT. V was shortened by 1 base and J by 1 base, with 10 bases between the two germline ends. The J gene is TRBJ1-1, the V gene TRBV6-1; tentative D call: TRBD1 (6 bases). This TCR was recovered from a human donor in good health. Some clones in this sample may be carry-over from other donors' samples. The sample consisted of PBMCs. The CDR3 protein is CASSEEGQPNTEAFF. The CDR3 DNA reads as TGTGCCAGCAGTGAAGAGGGACAACCGAACACTGAAGCTTTCTTT.